This T cell receptor beta chain derives from a study of shared clonotypes between healthy human individuals. The count of this clone is one. The CDR3 contains 16 residues. Losses at the gene ends were 2 bases for V and 6 bases for J; bases not matched to a gene: 4. Germline-derived CDR1 and CDR2 are KGHSH and LQKENI. Profiled with immunoSEQ multiplex PCR; TCRdb holds only in-frame clones, not every one. The table has some 2,500,000 clones, about 90% seen once. Sequenced material: naive CD4+ T cells from PBMCs. Subset reported: CD45RA+ positively selected. The chain recombines TRBV18 with TRBJ2-4; TRBD2 agrees at 13 bases. This receptor was identified in a man aged 18 to 30 in good health. Some clones in this sample may be carry-over from other donors' samples. The chain's CDR3 is CASSPGTSGTLNIQYF. The CDR3 DNA reads TGTGCCAGCTCACCAGGGACTAGCGGGACGCTAAACATTCAGTACTTC.